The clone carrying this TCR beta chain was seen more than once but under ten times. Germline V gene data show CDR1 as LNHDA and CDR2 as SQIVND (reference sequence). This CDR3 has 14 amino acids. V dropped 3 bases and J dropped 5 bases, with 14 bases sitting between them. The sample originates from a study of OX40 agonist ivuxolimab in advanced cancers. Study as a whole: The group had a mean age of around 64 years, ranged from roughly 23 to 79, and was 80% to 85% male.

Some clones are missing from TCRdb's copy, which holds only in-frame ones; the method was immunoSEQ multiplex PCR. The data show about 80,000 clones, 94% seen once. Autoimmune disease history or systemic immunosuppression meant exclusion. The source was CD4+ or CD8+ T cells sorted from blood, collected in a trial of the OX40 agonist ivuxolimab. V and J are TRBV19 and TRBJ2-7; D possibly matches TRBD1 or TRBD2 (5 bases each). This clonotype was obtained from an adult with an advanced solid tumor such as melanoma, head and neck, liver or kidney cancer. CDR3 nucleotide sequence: TGTGCCAGTAGTATCTCCCCAGGGCGGGACGAGCAGTACTTC. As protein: CASSISPGRDEQYF.